The entry below describes one TCR beta chain. The antigen remains undetermined. This record comes from a study of cytomegalovirus exposure and HLA in healthy donors. This CDR3 region has 14 residues. Trimming removed 5 bases from V and 0 bases from J, with 11 bases in between. Germline V lookup: CDR1 MDHEN, CDR2 SYDVKM. The study's findings and limits: Analysis performed later found over 15,000 TCR beta sequences associated with HLA alleles at 0.05 false discovery rate. Presence/absence analyses treated sequencing depth as roughly uniform across donors.

This PCR relied on a set of 60 Vbeta primers and 13 Jbeta primers. Libraries were prepared by immunoSEQ multiplex PCR; TCRdb keeps only in-frame clonotypes and omits some of them. The table includes some 180,000 clones, 82% detected once. This chain connects TRBV28 to TRBJ2-7; D might be TRBD1 (5 bases). Sequenced sample: PBMCs. This TCR was sampled from a man between 40 and 49 years old in good health and CMV-seronegative. This CDR3 is CASSQGGASYEQYF. CDR3 bases: TGTGCCAGCAGTCAGGGCGGCGCCTCCTACGAGCAGTACTTC.